Listed below are T cell receptor beta chains from one sample, sequenced in a study of T cell repertoires in cytomegalovirus infection. A single record per CDR3 protein comes from TCRdb applying MiXCR to the reads. The table lists more than 90,000 distinct CDR3 sequences, 9.5% to 13% of them singletons. The antigens of these receptors remain unknown. The sample taken for sequencing was PBMCs, sequenced either directly or after in vitro stimulation (not recorded which). The receptor set was obtained from a human donor in good health (CMV status not recorded). Some clones in this sample may be carry-over from other donors' samples. Each CDR3 is given with its conserved first and last residue. Each record gives: D gene, clone size, V gene, J gene, CDR3 DNA, CDR3 protein. A D gene is named only where the DNA matches it firmly. Not every row has a clone size; where given, it reads once, few, many or a size class.

>-|-|TRBV11-2|TRBJ2-7
TGTGCCAGCAGCTTAGGAGTAGCGTACGAGCAGTACTTC
CASSLGVAYEQYF
>-|many|TRBV19|TRBJ2-3
TGTGCCAGTAGTATAGTGGACGTAGCGGATACGCAGTATTTT
CASSIVDVADTQYF
>-|many|TRBV10-3|TRBJ2-5
TGTGCCATCAGTGAGTCTCCGGGTCAAGAGACCCAGTACTTC
CAISESPGQETQYF
>-|-|TRBV7-6|TRBJ2-3
TGTGCCAGCAGCTCCTCGGGGCTATCAGGCAAAAATACGCAGTATTTT
CASSSSGLSGKNTQYF
>TRBD2|few|TRBV4-3|TRBJ2-3
TGCGCCAGCAGCCCTGCGGGAGTAGTAGATACGCAGTATTTT
CASSPAGVVDTQYF
>TRBD2|-|TRBV4-3|TRBJ2-3
TGCGCCAGCAGCCAAGTCCCTATTACTAGCGGCGCCACAGATACGCAGTATTTT
CASSQVPITSGATDTQYF
>TRBD1|many|TRBV6-1|TRBJ2-7
TGTGCCAGCCGGGACAGGGGTTCTGGGGGCTACGAGCAGTACTTC
CASRDRGSGGYEQYF
>TRBD2|many|TRBV7-2|TRBJ2-3
TGTGCCAGCAGCCCGGGACTAGCGGGCCCCAGATCTAGCACAGATACGCAGTATTTT
CASSPGLAGPRSSTDTQYF
>-|few|TRBV20-1|TRBJ2-2
TGCAGTGCTAGAGCGTCCTCCAAGAACACCGGGGAGCTGTTTTTT
CSARASSKNTGELFF
>-|many|TRBV7-8|TRBJ1-1
TGTGCCAGCAGCTTACGGGGGCGGGGGACCTTTTTGGCTGAAGCTTTCTTT
CASSLRGRGTFLAEAFF
>-|-|TRBV28|TRBJ2-7
TGTGCCAGCAGTTCCTCCCCTTCGTGGGAGCAGTACTTC
CASSSSPSWEQYF
>TRBD1|-|TRBV29-1|TRBJ1-1
TGCAGCGTTGAAGTGGGGACAGGGGTAACTGAAGCTTTCTTT
CSVEVGTGVTEAFF
>-|many|TRBV28|TRBJ2-3
TGTGCCAGCAGTTCCACAGGGACAGATACGCAGTATTTT
CASSSTGTDTQYF
>-|many|TRBV7-2|TRBJ2-7
TGTGCCAGCAGCCCGATGAGGGGTGCCGAGCAGTACTTC
CASSPMRGAEQYF
>TRBD1|few|TRBV6-6|TRBJ1-5
TGTGCCAGCAGGGAGACAGGGTGGCAGCCCCAGCATTTT
CASRETGWQPQHF